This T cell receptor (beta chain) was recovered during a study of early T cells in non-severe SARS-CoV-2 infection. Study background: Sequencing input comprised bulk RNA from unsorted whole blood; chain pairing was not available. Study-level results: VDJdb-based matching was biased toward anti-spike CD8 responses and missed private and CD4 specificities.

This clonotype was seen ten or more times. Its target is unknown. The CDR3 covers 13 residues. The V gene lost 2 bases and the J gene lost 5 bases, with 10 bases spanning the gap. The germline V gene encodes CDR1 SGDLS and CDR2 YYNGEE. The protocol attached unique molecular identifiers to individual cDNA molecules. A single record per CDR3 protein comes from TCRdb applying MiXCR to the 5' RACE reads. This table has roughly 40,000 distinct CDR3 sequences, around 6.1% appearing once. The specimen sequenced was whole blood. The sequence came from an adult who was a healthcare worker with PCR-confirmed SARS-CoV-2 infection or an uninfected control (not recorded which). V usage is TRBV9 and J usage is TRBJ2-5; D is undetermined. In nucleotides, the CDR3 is TGTGCCAGCAGCGTGTATGGCGGCGAGACCCAGTACTTC. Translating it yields CASSVYGGETQYF.